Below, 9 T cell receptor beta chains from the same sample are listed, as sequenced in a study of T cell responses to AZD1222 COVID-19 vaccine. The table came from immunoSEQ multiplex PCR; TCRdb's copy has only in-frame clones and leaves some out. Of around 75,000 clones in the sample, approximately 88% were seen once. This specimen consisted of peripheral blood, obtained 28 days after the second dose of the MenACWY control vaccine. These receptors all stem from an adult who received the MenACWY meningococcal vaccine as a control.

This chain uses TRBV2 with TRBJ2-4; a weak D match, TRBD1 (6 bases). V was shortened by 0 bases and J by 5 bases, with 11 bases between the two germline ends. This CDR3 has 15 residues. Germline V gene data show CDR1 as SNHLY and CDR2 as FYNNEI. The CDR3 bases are TGTGCCAGCAGTGAAGCACAGGGTGGGCAAAACATTCAGTACTTC. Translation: CASSEAQGGQNIQYF.

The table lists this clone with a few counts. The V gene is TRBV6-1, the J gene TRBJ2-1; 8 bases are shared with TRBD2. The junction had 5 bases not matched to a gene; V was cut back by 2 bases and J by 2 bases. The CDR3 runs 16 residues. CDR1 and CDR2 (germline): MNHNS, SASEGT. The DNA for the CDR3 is TGTGCCAGCAGTGAATGGGCGGGGGGCACCTACAATGAGCAGTTCTTC. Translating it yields CASSEWAGGTYNEQFF.

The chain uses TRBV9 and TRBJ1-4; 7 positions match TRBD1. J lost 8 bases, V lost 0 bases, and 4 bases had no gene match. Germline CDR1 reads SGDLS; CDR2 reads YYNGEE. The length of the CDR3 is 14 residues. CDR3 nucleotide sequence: TGTGCCAGCAGCGTAGCGGGACAGCCAGAAAAACTGTTTTTT. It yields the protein CASSVAGQPEKLFF.

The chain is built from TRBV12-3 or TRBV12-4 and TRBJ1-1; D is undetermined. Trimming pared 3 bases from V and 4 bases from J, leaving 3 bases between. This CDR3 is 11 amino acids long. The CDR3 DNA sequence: TGTGCCAGCAGTTTGGGCACTGAAGCTTTCTTT. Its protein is CASSLGTEAFF.

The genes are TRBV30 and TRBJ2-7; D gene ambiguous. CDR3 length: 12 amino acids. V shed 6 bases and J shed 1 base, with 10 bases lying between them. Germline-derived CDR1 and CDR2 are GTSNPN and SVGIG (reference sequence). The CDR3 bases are TGTGCCTGTTCTTTCTCTTCCTACGAGCAGTACTTC. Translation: CACSFSSYEQYF.

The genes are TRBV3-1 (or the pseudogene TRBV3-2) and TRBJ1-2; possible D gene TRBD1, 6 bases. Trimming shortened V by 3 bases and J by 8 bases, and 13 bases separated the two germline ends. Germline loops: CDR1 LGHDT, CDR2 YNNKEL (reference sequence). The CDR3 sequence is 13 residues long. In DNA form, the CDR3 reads TGTGCCAGCAGCCAGGGGGGCTGGGACGGCTACACCTTC. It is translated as CASSQGGWDGYTF.

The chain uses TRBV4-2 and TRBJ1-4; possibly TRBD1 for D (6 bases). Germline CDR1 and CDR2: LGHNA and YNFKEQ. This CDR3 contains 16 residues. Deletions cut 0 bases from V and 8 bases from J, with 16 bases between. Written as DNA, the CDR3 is TGTGCCAGCAGCCAAGACCTCCAGGGGTTTGGGGAAAAACTGTTTTTT. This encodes CASSQDLQGFGEKLFF.

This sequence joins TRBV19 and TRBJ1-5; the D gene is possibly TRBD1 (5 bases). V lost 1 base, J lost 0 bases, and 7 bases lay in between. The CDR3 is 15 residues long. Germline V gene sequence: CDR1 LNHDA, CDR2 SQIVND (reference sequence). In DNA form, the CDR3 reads TGTGCCAGTAGTATAGGACAGAATAGCAATCAGCCCCAGCATTTT. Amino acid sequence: CASSIGQNSNQPQHF.

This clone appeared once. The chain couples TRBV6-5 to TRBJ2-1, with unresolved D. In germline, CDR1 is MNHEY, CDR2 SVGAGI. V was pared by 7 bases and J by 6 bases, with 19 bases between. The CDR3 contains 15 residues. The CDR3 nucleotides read TGTGCCAGCACCCAGGAGATATCCCCCATCAATGAGCAGTTCTTC. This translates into CASTQEISPINEQFF.